This is a list of T cell receptor beta chains from one sample in a study of circulating and synovial CD4+ cells in juvenile arthritis. TCRdb's copy holds only in-frame clones and misses some; the assay was immunoSEQ multiplex PCR. The sample contains around 14,000 clones, approximately 88% of which appear only once. Sequences were obtained from CD4+ T cells from synovial fluid. The receptor set was obtained from a human patient with juvenile idiopathic arthritis. Some clones in this sample may be carry-over from other donors' samples. The CDR3 runs from the conserved cysteine through the conserved F or W. D genes are given only for firm matches. A row's size may be missing; if present it is once, few, many or a size class.

TRBV5-1	-	15	once	TRBJ2-7	TGCGCCAGCAGCGGGACGACAGGCGCCACACCTAAGCAGTACTTC	CASSGTTGATPKQYF
TRBV9	TRBD1	17	-	TRBJ2-5	TGTGCCAGCAGCGTAGGAGCTCGACAGGGGTTCCAAGAGACCCAGTACTTC	CASSVGARQGFQETQYF
TRBV7-2	TRBD1	13	once	TRBJ1-2	TGTGCCAGCAGCTCCGGACAGGGCTATGGCTACACCTTC	CASSSGQGYGYTF
TRBV6-1	TRBD2	13	-	TRBJ2-7	TGTGCCAGCAGTGCTACGCGGGGGTACGAGCAGTACTTC	CASSATRGYEQYF
TRBV6-6	TRBD1	15	-	TRBJ1-6	TGTGCCAGCACTCAGGGGACAGGGAACAGTTCACCCCTCCACTTT	CASTQGTGNSSPLHF
TRBV20-1	-	11	-	TRBJ1-1	TGCAGTGCCAATCAGGGAACTGAAGCTTTCTTT	CSANQGTEAFF
TRBV11-2	TRBD1	14	-	TRBJ2-7	TGTGCCAGCAGCGCAGGGACAGGACTCTACGAGCAGTACTTC	CASSAGTGLYEQYF
TRBV7-8	-	15	-	TRBJ1-5	TGTGCCAGCAGCTTAGCGCTTCTGAGTAATCAGCCCCAGCATTTT	CASSLALLSNQPQHF
TRBV19	TRBD1	16	-	TRBJ1-5	TGTGCCAGTAGTATCGGGACAGTCCTTAGCAATCAGCCCCAGCATTTT	CASSIGTVLSNQPQHF
TRBV2	TRBD1	15	once	TRBJ2-5	TGTGCCAGCAGAACCGGGACAGAGCCACAAGAGACCCAGTACTTC	CASRTGTEPQETQYF
TRBV19	TRBD1	16	few	TRBJ1-4	TGTGCCAGTAGTACTCCCTTCAGGGGGGAGAGTGAAAAACTGTTTTTT	CASSTPFRGESEKLFF
TRBV5-1	-	17	-	TRBJ2-3	TGCGCCAGCAGCTTTGCGGCGGACTCCGCCCTCGGAGATACGCAGTATTTT	CASSFAADSALGDTQYF
TRBV6-4	TRBD2	14	-	TRBJ2-1	TGTGCCAGCAGTGATAGCGGGGGCCGTAATGAGCAGTTCTTC	CASSDSGGRNEQFF
TRBV6-5	-	15	-	TRBJ1-1	TGTGCCAGCAGTTCTTCCCCACGGGGGAACACTGAAGCTTTCTTT	CASSSSPRGNTEAFF
TRBV2	TRBD1	15	-	TRBJ1-6	TGTGCCAGCAAGCTATTGGGACAGGGTAACTCACCCCTCCACTTT	CASKLLGQGNSPLHF
TRBV9	TRBD2	17	-	TRBJ2-7	TGTGCCAGCAGCGTAGGTCTAGCGGGAGCCGCACGTTACGAGCAGTACTTC	CASSVGLAGAARYEQYF
TRBV2	TRBD2	13	few	TRBJ2-7	TGTGCCAGCAAGCGGGAGGGCCCCATCGAGCAGTACTTC	CASKREGPIEQYF
TRBV6-6	TRBD1	16	few	TRBJ2-3	TGTGCCAGCAGTAAACGGACAGGGGGCACGACAGATACGCAGTATTTT	CASSKRTGGTTDTQYF
TRBV6-1	-	15	-	TRBJ1-5	TGTGCCAGCAGTGAGCCCCCTGACGGGGGACGGCCCCAGCATTTT	CASSEPPDGGRPQHF
TRBV6-1	-	14	-	TRBJ2-5	TGTGCCAGCAGCCAAAGTATCGGTTCAGAGACCCAGTACTTC	CASSQSIGSETQYF
TRBV7-9	-	15	-	TRBJ1-2	TGTGCCAGCAGCCCCCCCTTTCGGGTCGGCTATGGCTACACCTTC	CASSPPFRVGYGYTF
TRBV5-6	TRBD1	14	-	TRBJ2-7	TGTGCCAGCAGCCCGGGACAGGGGCGACGGGAGCAGTACTTC	CASSPGQGRREQYF
TRBV11-2	-	12	few	TRBJ1-1	TGTGCCAGCAGCTTAGTGTCAGGGGAAGCTTTCTTT	CASSLVSGEAFF
TRBV9	TRBD1	15	medium-sized	TRBJ2-7	TGTGCCAGCAGCGTAGACGGACAGGGGGCCTACGAGCAGTACTTC	CASSVDGQGAYEQYF
TRBV7-2	TRBD1	15	few	TRBJ1-3	TGTGCCAGCAGCTACCAGGGGGGCTCTGGAAACACCATATATTTT	CASSYQGGSGNTIYF
TRBV4-2	TRBD1	16	-	TRBJ1-1	TGTGCCAGCAGACGATCGGGACAGGGGTTGAACACTGAAGCTTTCTTT	CASRRSGQGLNTEAFF
TRBV6-1	TRBD1	15	once	TRBJ1-2	TGTGCCAGCAGGCCCAACAGGGGAACCTCCTATGGCTACACCTTC	CASRPNRGTSYGYTF
TRBV28	-	16	-	TRBJ2-7	TGTGCCAGCAGCCCCCTCCGGACACGAAGCTCCTACGAGCAGTACTTC	CASSPLRTRSSYEQYF
TRBV15	-	15	-	TRBJ1-2	TGTGCCACCAGCAGAGAGGCAGGGGCGTCCTATGGCTACACCTTC	CATSREAGASYGYTF
TRBV6-6	TRBD1	15	-	TRBJ2-3	TGTGCCAGCAGCTCTGATGGGACAGACACAGATACGCAGTATTTT	CASSSDGTDTDTQYF
TRBV18	-	12	-	TRBJ1-3	TGTGCCAGCGAGGGATCTGGAAACACCATATATTTT	CASEGSGNTIYF